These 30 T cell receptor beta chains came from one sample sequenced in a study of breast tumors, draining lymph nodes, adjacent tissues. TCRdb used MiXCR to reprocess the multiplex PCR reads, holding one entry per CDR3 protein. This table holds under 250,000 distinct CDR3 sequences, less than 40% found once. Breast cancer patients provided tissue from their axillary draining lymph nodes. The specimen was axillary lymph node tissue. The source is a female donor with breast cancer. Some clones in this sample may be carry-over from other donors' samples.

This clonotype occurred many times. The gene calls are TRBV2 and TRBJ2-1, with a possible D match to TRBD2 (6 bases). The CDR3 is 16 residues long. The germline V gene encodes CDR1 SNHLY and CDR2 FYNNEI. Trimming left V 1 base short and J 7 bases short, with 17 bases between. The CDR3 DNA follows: TGTGCCAGCAGTGAAGACCGGTTCAGGGCGGGGAATGAGCAGTTCTTC. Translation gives CASSEDRFRAGNEQFF.

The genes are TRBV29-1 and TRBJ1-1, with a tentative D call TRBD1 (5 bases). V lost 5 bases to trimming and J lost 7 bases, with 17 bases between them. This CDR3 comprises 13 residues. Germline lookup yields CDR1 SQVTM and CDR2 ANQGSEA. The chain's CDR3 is CSVYLSGGYEAFF. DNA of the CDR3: TGCAGCGTTTACTTAAGCGGGGGATATGAAGCTTTCTTT.

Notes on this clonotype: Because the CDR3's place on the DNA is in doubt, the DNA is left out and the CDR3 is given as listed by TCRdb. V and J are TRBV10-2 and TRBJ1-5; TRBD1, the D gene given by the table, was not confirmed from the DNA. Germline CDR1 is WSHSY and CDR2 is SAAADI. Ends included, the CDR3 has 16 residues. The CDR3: CASSPGGFLWTRHQHF.

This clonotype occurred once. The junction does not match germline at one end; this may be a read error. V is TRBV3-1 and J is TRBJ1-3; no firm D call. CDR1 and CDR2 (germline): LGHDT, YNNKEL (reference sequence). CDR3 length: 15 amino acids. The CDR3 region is CASGPRQISGNTIYF. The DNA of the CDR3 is TGTGCCAGCGGCCCCCGGCAGATCTCTGGAAACACCATATACTTT.

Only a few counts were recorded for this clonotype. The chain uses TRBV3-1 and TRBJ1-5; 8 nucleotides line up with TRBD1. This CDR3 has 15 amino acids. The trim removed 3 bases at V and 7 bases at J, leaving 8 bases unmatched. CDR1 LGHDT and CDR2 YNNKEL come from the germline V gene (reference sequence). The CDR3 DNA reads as TGTGCCAGCAGCCAGACAGGACAGGGCGGACAGCCCCAGCATTTT. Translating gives CASSQTGQGGQPQHF.

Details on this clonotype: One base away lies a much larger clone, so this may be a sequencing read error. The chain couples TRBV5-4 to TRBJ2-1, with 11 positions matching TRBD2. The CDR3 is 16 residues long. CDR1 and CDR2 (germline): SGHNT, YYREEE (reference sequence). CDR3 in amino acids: CVSSRGPGLAAPGQFF. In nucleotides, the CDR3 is TGTGTCAGCAGCAGAGGACCGGGACTAGCGGCTCCGGGGCAGTTCTTC.

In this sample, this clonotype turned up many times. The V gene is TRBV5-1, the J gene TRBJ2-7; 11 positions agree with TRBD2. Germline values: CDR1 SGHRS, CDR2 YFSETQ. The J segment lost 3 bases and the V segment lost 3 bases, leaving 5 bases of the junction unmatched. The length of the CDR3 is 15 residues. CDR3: CASSYRLAGNYEQYF. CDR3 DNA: TGCGCCAGCAGCTATCGACTAGCGGGGAACTACGAGCAGTACTTC. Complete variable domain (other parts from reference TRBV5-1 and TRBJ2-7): KAGVTQTPRYLIKTRGQQVTLSCSPISGHRSVSWYQQTPGQGLQFLFEYFSETQRNKGNFPGRFSGRQFSNSRSEMNVSTLELGDSALYLCASSYRLAGNYEQYFGPGTRLTVT.

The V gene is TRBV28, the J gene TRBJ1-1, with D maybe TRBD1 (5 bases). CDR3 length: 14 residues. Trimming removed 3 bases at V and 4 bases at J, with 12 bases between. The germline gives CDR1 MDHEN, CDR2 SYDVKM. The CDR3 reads CASSFMGPATEAFF. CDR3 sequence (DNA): TGTGCCAGCAGTTTTATGGGGCCGGCCACTGAAGCTTTCTTT.

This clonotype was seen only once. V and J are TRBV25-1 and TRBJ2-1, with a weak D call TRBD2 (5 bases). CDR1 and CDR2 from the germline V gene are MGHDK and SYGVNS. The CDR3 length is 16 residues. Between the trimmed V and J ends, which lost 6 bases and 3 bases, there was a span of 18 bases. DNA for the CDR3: TGTGCCAGCAGCCATCCTGGCGGGCTGATCTACAATGAGCAGTTCTTC. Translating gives CASSHPGGLIYNEQFF.

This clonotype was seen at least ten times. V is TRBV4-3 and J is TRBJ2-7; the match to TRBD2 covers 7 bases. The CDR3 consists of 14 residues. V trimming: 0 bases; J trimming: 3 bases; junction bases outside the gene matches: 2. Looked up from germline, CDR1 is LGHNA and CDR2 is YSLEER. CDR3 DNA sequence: TGCGCCAGCAGCCAAGATACGGGAGGCTACGAGCAGTACTTC. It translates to CASSQDTGGYEQYF.

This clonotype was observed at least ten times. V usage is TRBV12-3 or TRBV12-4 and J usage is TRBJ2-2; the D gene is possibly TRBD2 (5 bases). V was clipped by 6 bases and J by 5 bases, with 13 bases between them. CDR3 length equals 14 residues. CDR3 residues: CASSLTTQTGELFF. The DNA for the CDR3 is TGTGCCAGCAGCTTGACTACCCAAACCGGGGAGCTGTTTTTT.

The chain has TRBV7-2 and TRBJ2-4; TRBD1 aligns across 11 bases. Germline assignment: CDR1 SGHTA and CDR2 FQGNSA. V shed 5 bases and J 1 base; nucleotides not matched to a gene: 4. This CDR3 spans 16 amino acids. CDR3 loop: CASSGQGAGAKNIQYF. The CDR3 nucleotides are TGTGCCAGCAGCGGACAGGGGGCCGGGGCCAAAAACATTCAGTACTTC.

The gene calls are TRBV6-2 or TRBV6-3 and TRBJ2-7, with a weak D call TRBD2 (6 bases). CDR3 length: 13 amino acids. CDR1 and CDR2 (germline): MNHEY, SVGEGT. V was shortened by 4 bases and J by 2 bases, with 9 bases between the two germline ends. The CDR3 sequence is CASSWDSTYEQYF. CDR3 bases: TGTGCCAGCAGTTGGGACTCGACCTACGAGCAGTACTTC.

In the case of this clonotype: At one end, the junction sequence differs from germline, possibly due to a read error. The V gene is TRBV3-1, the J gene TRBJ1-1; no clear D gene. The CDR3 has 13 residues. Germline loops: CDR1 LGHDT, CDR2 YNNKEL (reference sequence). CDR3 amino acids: CASSQSRLAEAFF. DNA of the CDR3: TGCGCCAGCAGCCAATCGCGTCTCGCTGAAGCTTTCTTT. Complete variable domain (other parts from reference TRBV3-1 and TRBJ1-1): DTAVSQTPKYLVTQMGNDKSIKCEQNLGHDTMYWYKQDSKKFLKIMFSYNNKELIINETVPNRFSPKSPDKAHLNLHINSLELGDSAVYFCASSQSRLAEAFFGQGTRLTVV.

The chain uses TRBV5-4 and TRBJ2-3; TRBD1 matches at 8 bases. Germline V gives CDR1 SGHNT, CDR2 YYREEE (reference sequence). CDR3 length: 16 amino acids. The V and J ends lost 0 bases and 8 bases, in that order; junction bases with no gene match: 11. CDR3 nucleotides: TGTGCCAGCAGCTTGGACAGGGGGGAAGGGGCGGGTACGCAGTATTTT. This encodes CASSLDRGEGAGTQYF.

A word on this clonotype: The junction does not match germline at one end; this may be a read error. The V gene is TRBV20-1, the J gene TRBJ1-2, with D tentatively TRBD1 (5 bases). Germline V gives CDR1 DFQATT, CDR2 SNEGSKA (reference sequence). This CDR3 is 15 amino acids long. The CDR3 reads CSARQVGRRGSGYTF. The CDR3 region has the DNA TGCAGTGCTAGACAGGTGGGCAGGAGGGGAAGTGGCTATACCTTC.

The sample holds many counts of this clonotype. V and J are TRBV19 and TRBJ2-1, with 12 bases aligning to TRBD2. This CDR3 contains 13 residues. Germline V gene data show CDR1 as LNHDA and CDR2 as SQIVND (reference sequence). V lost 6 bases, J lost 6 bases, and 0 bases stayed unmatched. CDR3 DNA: TGTGCCAGTAGGACTAGCGGGAGCAATGAGCAGTTCTTC. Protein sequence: CASRTSGSNEQFF.

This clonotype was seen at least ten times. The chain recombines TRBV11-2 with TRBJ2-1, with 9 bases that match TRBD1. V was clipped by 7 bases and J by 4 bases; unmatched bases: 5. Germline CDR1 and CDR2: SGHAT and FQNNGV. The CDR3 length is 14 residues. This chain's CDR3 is CASKTGGQYNEQFF. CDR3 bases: TGTGCCAGCAAAACAGGGGGCCAGTACAATGAGCAGTTCTTC.

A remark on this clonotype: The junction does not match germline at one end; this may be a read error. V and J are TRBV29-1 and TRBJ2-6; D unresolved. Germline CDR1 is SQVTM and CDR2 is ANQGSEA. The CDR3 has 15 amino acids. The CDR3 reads CGVLGRTTEANVLTF. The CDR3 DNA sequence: TGCGGCGTGCTCGGACGGACCACTGAGGCCAACGTCCTGACTTTC.

The CDR3 nucleotides read TGCAGTGCTAGTACCGGGCGTAAATACAATGAGCAGTATTTT. Protein: CSASTGRKYNEQYF. J is TRBJ2-3 and V is TRBV20-1; D remains ambiguous. The CDR3 has 14 residues. Per the germline V gene, CDR1 is DFQATT and CDR2 is SNEGSKA (reference sequence). V was clipped by 3 bases and J by 11 bases, with 21 bases between them.

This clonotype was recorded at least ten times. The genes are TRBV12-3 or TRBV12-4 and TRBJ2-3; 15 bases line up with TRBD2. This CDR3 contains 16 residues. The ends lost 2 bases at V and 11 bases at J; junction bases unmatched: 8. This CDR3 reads CASSLWTSGRALVQYF. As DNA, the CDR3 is TGTGCCAGCAGTTTATGGACTAGCGGGAGGGCCTTGGTGCAGTATTTT.

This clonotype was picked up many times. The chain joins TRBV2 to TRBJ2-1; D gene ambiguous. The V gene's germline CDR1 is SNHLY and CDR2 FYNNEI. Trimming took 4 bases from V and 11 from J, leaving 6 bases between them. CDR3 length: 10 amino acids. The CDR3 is CASSAHKQFF. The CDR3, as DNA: TGTGCCAGCAGTGCACACAAGCAGTTCTTC.

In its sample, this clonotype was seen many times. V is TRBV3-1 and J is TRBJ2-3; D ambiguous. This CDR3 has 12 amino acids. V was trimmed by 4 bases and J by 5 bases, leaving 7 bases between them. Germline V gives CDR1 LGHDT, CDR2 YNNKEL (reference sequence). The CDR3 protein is CASSPKGDTQYF. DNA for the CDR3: TGTGCCAGCAGCCCTAAGGGAGATACGCAGTATTTT.

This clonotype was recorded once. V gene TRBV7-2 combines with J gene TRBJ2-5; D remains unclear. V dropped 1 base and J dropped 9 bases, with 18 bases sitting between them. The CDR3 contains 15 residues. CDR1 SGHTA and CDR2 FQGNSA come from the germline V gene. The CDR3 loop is CASSLDSQPNQPQYF. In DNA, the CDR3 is TGTGCCAGCAGCTTAGACAGCCAACCCAATCAGCCCCAGTACTTC. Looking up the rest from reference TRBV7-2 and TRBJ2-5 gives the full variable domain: GAGVSQSPSNKVTEKGKDVELRCDPISGHTALYWYRQSLGQGLEFLIYFQGNSAPDKSGLPSDRFSAERTGGSVSTLTIQRTQQEDSAVYLCASSLDSQPNQPQYFGPGTRLLVL.

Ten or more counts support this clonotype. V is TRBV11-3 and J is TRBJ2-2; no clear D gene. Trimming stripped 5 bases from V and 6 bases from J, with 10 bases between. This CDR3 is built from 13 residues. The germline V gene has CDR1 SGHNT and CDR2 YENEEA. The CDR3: CASSEDVAGELFF. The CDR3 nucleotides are TGTGCCAGCAGCGAGGATGTCGCCGGGGAGCTGTTTTTT.

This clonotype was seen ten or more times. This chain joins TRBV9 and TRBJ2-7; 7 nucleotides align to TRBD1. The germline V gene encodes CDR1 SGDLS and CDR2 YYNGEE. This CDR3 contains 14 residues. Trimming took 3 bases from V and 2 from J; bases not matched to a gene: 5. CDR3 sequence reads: CASSAGTVAYEQYF. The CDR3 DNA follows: TGTGCCAGCAGCGCCGGGACAGTGGCCTACGAGCAGTACTTC.

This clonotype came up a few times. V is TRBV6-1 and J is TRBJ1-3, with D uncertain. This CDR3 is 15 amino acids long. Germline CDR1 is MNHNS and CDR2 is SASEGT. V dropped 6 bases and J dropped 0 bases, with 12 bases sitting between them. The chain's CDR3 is CASREGLFSGNTIYF. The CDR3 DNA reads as TGTGCCAGCAGAGAGGGCCTCTTCTCTGGAAACACCATATATTTT.

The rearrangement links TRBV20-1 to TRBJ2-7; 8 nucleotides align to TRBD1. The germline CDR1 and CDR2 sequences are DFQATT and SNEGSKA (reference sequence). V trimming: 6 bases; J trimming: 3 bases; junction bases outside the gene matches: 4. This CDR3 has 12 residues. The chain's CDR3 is CSATGGIYEQYF. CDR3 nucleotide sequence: TGCAGTGCCACAGGGGGTATCTACGAGCAGTACTTC.

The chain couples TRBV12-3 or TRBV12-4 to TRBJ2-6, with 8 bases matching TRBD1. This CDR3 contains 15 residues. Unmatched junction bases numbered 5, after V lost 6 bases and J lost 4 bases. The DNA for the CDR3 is TGTGCCAGCAGCTTGCAGGGGGCAGGGGCCAACGTCCTGACTTTC. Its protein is CASSLQGAGANVLTF.

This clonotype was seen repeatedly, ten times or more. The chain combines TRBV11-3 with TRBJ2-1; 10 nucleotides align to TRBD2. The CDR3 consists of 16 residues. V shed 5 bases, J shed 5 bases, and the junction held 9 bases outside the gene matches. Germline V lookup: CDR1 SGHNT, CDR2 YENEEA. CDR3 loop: CASSPKTSGSNNEQFF. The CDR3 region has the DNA TGTGCCAGCAGCCCCAAGACTAGCGGGTCTAACAATGAGCAGTTCTTC.